The clone carrying this T cell receptor beta chain was counted only a few times. What it recognizes is unknown. This sample was included in a study of T cells after yellow fever vaccination. Study overall: When fractions had low cell numbers, they were prepared with SMART-Seq v4 Ultra Low Input. Study conclusions and caveats: Detected again after the booster were most primary-vaccination clones, at 95% to 96% CD4 and approximately 90% CD8.

TCRdb re-called the 5' RACE reads through MiXCR, storing one row per CDR3 protein. The table has approximately 300,000 distinct CDR3 sequences, 6.8% seen once. CDR3 length: 15 residues. Germline assignment: CDR1 SGHKS and CDR2 YYEKEE (reference sequence). Trimming stripped 4 bases from V and 6 bases from J, with 16 bases between. This TCR was sampled from a man younger than 35 who received the YFV17D yellow fever vaccine. The chain carries TRBV5-5 and TRBJ1-4; D gene ambiguous. The specimen comprised PBMCs, sampled approximately 47 days after the first yellow fever vaccination. CDR3 sequence (DNA): TGTGCCAGCAGCCCTTACATCGTCTGGGATGAAAAACTGTTTTTT. It codes for CASSPYIVWDEKLFF.